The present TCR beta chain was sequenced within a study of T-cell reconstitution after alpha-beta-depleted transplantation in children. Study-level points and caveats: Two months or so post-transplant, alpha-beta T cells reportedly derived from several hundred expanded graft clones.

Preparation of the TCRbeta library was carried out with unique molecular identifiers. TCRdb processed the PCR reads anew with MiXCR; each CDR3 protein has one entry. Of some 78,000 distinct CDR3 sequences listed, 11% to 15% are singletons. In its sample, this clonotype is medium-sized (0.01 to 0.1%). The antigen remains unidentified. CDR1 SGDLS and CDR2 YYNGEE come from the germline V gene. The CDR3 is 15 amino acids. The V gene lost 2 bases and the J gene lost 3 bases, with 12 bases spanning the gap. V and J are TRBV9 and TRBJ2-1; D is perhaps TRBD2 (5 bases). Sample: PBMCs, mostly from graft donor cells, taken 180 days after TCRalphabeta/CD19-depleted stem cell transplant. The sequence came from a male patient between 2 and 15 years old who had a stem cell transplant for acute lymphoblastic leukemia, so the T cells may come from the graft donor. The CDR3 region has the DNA TGTGCCAGCAGCGTGTCTTTAGCGATCTACAATGAGCAGTTCTTC. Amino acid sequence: CASSVSLAIYNEQFF.